The 5 T cell receptor beta chains below come from one sample, sequenced in a study of cytomegalovirus exposure and HLA in healthy donors. Measured with immunoSEQ multiplex PCR; TCRdb has only the in-frame clones, and not every one. The sample carries tens of thousands of clones, around 95% recorded once. Sequenced sample: PBMCs. The receptors originated from a woman aged 18-30 years in good health and CMV-seronegative.

This rearrangement joins TRBV29-1 to TRBJ1-4; D not certain. In germline, CDR1 is SQVTM, CDR2 ANQGSEA. This CDR3 region has 14 residues. Trimming pared 1 base from V and 0 bases from J, leaving 6 bases between. In nucleotides, the CDR3 is TGCAGCGTTGAAGGGTCAGCAACTAATGAAAAACTGTTTTTT. This translates into CSVEGSATNEKLFF.

J is TRBJ1-1 and V is TRBV6-4; D is unresolved. Germline lookup yields CDR1 MRHNA and CDR2 SNTAGT. V lost 4 bases and J lost 0, with 24 bases in between. This CDR3 has 19 amino acids. In DNA, the CDR3 is TGTGCCAGCAGTGGGAGGTGCTGGGCCCTAGGGATTATGAACACTGAAGCTTTCTTT. Translating it yields CASSGRCWALGIMNTEAFF.

The chain recombines TRBV4-1 with TRBJ1-4; D gene unclear. This CDR3 has 15 residues. The V end was cut by 3 bases, the J end by 1 base, with 9 bases between. Germline V CDR1 and CDR2: MGHRA, YSYEKL. The CDR3 is CASSQTGITNEKLFF. DNA for the CDR3: TGCGCCAGCAGCCAGACCGGGATAACTAATGAAAAACTGTTTTTT.

This chain joins TRBV6-1 and TRBJ2-2; possibly TRBD1 for D (8 bases). Germline V gives CDR1 MNHNS, CDR2 SASEGT. With 7 bases removed from V and 4 bases from J, the gap between germline ends came to 16 bases. The CDR3 covers 15 residues. The CDR3 nucleotides read TGTGCCAGCAAAACGGACAGGGAGGGCACCGGGGAGCTGTTTTTT. Its translation: CASKTDREGTGELFF.

The chain employs TRBV11-2 and TRBJ1-3; 7 nucleotides agree with TRBD1. Unmatched junction bases numbered 11, after V lost 0 bases and J lost 0 bases. This CDR3 comprises 19 residues. Germline V gives CDR1 SGHAT, CDR2 FQNNGV. The CDR3 sequence is CASSLDLGQSKPSGNTIYF. The CDR3 bases are TGTGCCAGCAGCTTAGATTTGGGACAGTCCAAGCCCTCTGGAAACACCATATATTTT.